The 14 T cell receptor beta chains presented below share a single source sample, sequenced in a study of blood T cell repertoires in COVID-19. The method was immunoSEQ multiplex PCR; TCRdb's version includes in-frame clones alone and lacks a portion of them. The sample lists some 300,000 clones, around 90% occurring once. Specimen: peripheral blood. Receptor source: a middle-aged woman with COVID-19, enrolled during active disease.

This chain links TRBV19 with TRBJ2-5; tentative D call: TRBD1 (6 bases). The V end was cut by 5 bases, the J end by 5 bases, with 18 bases between. In germline, CDR1 is LNHDA, CDR2 SQIVND (reference sequence). The CDR3 extends over 15 amino acids. CDR3 amino acids: CASSPGTPLRETQYF. CDR3 nucleotide sequence: TGTGCCAGTAGTCCGGGGACACCCCTCAGGGAGACCCAGTACTTC.

This chain uses TRBV7-2 with TRBJ1-6; D call uncertain. Deletions cut 2 bases from V and 6 bases from J, with 8 bases between. This CDR3 has 14 amino acids. CDR1 and CDR2 (germline): SGHTA, FQGNSA. The DNA of the CDR3 is TGTGCCAGCAGCTTAAAGCCCTCTAATTCACCCCTCCACTTT. This translates into CASSLKPSNSPLHF.

The chain couples TRBV12-3 or TRBV12-4 to TRBJ2-3; D remains unclear. The CDR3 is 12 amino acids. Trimming took off 7 bases at V and 0 bases at J, with 5 bases between the two ends. The CDR3 DNA reads as TGTGCCAGCACCGTCAGCACAGATACGCAGTATTTT. Protein: CASTVSTDTQYF.

The chain combines TRBV5-1 with TRBJ2-7; TRBD2 matches at 10 bases. V dropped 1 base and J dropped 2; count of bases not matched to a gene: 6. CDR1 is SGHRS, CDR2 YFSETQ, per germline. CDR3 length: 16 amino acids. CDR3 residues: CASSLKLAGFTYEQYF. CDR3 DNA sequence: TGCGCCAGCAGCTTGAAACTAGCGGGATTTACCTACGAGCAGTACTTC.

The rearrangement links TRBV4-1 to TRBJ2-2; TRBD1 is a possible D gene (6 bases). CDR3 length equals 17 residues. The V end lost 2 bases, the J end lost 4 bases, and 17 bases lay between the germline ends. CDR1 is MGHRA, CDR2 YSYEKL, per germline. The CDR3 region has the DNA TGCGCCAGCAGCCAACCTAACCCCGGACAGATCACCGGGGAGCTGTTTTTT. It codes for CASSQPNPGQITGELFF.

The rearrangement joins TRBV2 to TRBJ2-6; D is uncertain. Germline V gene data show CDR1 as SNHLY and CDR2 as FYNNEI. The CDR3 sequence is 16 residues long. The V end was cut by 4 bases, the J end by 0 bases, with 10 bases between. The CDR3 sequence: CASSASRSSGANVLTF. In nucleotides, the CDR3 is TGTGCCAGCAGTGCGTCAAGGAGCTCTGGGGCCAACGTCCTGACTTTC.

The chain employs TRBV19 and TRBJ2-4; D possibly corresponds to TRBD1 (7 bases). V was clipped by 7 bases and J by 4 bases, with 14 bases between them. The germline V gene has CDR1 LNHDA and CDR2 SQIVND (reference sequence). CDR3 size: 14 residues. CDR3 amino acids: CASISRDRKNIQYF. The CDR3 DNA reads as TGTGCCAGTATTTCGCGGGACAGAAAAAACATTCAGTACTTC.

The CDR3 DNA is TGTGCCAGCAGTTTGATAGCCCGGGAGCAGTACTTC. This gives the protein CASSLIAREQYF. V gene TRBV12-3 or TRBV12-4 combines with J gene TRBJ2-7; D is ambiguous. The V and J ends lost 3 bases and 7 bases respectively, with 10 bases between them. This CDR3 region has 12 residues.

This chain uses TRBV7-9 with TRBJ1-2, with D maybe TRBD1 (5 bases). Looked up from germline, CDR1 is SEHNR and CDR2 is FQNEAQ (reference sequence). V lost 0 bases to trimming and J lost 8 bases, with 13 bases between them. The CDR3 covers 14 residues. The CDR3 coding sequence is TGTGCCAGCAGCTTAGCGGGGGGATTGGACGGCTACACCTTC. Residues: CASSLAGGLDGYTF.

The rearrangement uses TRBV7-3 and TRBJ2-1; 10 nucleotides line up with TRBD2. CDR1 SGHTA and CDR2 FQGTGA come from the germline V gene. The CDR3 totals 15 residues. The ends lost 3 bases at V and 8 bases at J; junction bases unmatched: 7. The CDR3 DNA follows: TGTGCCAGCAGCTTTGCAGCGGGAGGGCCGTATGAGCAGTTCTTC. Its protein product is CASSFAAGGPYEQFF.

The gene calls are TRBV3-1 (or the pseudogene TRBV3-2) and TRBJ1-1; no reliable D call. This CDR3 contains 13 residues. CDR1 and CDR2 from the germline V gene are LGHDT and YNNKEL (reference sequence). Trimming stripped 0 bases from V and 4 bases from J, with 6 bases between. This CDR3 reads CASSQDRSTEAFF. The CDR3 region has the DNA TGTGCCAGCAGCCAAGACAGATCCACTGAAGCTTTCTTT.

The chain combines TRBV28 with TRBJ2-1, with 14 bases identical to TRBD2. The CDR3 spans 16 residues. V was pared by 4 bases and J by 7 bases, with 6 bases of the junction left unmatched. Germline CDR1 reads MDHEN; CDR2 reads SYDVKM. DNA of the CDR3: TGTGCCAGCAGTTCCAGGACTAGCGGGAGGTCGAATGAGCAGTTCTTC. This translates into CASSSRTSGRSNEQFF.

As regards this clone: Germline and junction disagree at one end, which may indicate a read error. This chain joins TRBV7-7 and TRBJ2-6, with TRBD1 matching over 9 bases. This CDR3 region has 17 residues. Germline CDR1 reads SSHAT; CDR2 reads FNYEAQ (reference sequence). The CDR3 protein is CASSFGTGNAGANVLTF. The CDR3 region has the DNA TGTGCTAGCAGCTTTGGGACAGGGAATGCTGGGGCCAACGTCCTGACTTTC.

This clone was detected only once. The chain uses TRBV30 and TRBJ1-5; TRBD1 matches 9 bases. Germline loops: CDR1 GTSNPN, CDR2 SVGIG (reference sequence). The CDR3 runs 14 residues. The trim removed 0 bases at V and 6 bases at J, leaving 3 bases unmatched. The CDR3, as DNA: TGTGCCTGGAGTGTAAGGACAGGGGTTCAGCCCCAGCATTTT. Its protein is CAWSVRTGVQPQHF.